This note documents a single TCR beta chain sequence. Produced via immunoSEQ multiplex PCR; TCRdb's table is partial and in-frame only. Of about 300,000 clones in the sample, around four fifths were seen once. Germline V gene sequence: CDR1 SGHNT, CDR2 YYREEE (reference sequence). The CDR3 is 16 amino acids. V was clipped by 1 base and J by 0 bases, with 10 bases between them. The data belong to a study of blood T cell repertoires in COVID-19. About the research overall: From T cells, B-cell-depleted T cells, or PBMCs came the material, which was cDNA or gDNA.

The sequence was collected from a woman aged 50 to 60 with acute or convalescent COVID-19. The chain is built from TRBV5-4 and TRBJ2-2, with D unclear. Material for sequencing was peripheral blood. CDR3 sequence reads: CASSLRGSPNTGELFF. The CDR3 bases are TGTGCCAGCAGCTTGCGAGGTAGTCCGAACACCGGGGAGCTGTTTTTT.